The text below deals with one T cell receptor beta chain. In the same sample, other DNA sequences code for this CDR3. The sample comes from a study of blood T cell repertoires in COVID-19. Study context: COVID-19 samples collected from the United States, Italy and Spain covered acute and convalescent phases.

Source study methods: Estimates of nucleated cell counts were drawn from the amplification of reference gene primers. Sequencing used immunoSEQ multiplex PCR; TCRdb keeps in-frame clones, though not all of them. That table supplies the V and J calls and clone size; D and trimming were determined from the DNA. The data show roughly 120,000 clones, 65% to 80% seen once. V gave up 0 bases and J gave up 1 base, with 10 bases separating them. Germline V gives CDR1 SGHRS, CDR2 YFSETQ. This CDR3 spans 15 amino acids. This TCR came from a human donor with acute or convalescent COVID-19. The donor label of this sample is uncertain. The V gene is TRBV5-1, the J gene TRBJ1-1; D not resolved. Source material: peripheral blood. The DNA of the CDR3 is TGCGCCAGCAGCTTGGGGAGGGTGGGGAACACTGAAGCTTTCTTT. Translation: CASSLGRVGNTEAFF.